This T cell receptor beta chain was obtained from a study of T cells in narcolepsy. Study results and caveats: Blood of same and different patients, but not healthy controls, reportedly held recurring autoreactive clonotypes.

Germline values: CDR1 MDHEN, CDR2 SYDVKM. This CDR3 contains 14 residues. The junction had 10 bases not matched to a gene; V was cut back by 8 bases and J by 6 bases. The assay was immunoSEQ multiplex PCR, and TCRdb's table has in-frame clones only and misses some. The repertoire consists of 30,000 or so clones, with around four fifths occurring once and the leading ten covering more than 0.95%. The table lists this clone with a count of one. Its antigen remains unknown. The sequencing sample was made of CD45RA- memory CD4+ T cells from PBMCs. The clonotype originates from a human donor with narcolepsy. The chain carries TRBV28 and TRBJ2-7; 10 nucleotides align to TRBD2. CDR3 amino acids: CASGTGTSVGEQYF. The CDR3, as DNA: TGTGCCAGCGGAACTGGGACTAGCGTCGGCGAGCAGTACTTC.